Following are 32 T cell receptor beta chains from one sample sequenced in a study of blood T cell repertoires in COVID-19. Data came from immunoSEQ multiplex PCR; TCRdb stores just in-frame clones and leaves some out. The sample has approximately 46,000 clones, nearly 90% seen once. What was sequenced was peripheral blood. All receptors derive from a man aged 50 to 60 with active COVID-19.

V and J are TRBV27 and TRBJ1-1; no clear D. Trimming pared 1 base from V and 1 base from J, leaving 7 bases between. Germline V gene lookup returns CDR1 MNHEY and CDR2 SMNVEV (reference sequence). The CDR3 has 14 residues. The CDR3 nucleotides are TGTGCCAGCAGTTTATGGTACGGGAACACTGAAGCTTTCTTT. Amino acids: CASSLWYGNTEAFF.

Here the CDR3 DNA reads TGTGCCAGCAGTATGGGACAGGGGGCGTTCGAGCAGTACTTC. This gives the protein CASSMGQGAFEQYF. V and J are TRBV28 and TRBJ2-7, with 12 bases identical to TRBD1. Germline assignment: CDR1 MDHEN and CDR2 SYDVKM. V shed 5 bases, J shed 6 bases, and the junction held 5 bases outside the gene matches. The CDR3 covers 14 residues.

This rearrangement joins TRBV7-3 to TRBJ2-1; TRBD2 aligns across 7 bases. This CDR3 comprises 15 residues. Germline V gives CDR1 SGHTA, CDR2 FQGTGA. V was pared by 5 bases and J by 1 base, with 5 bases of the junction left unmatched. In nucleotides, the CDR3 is TGTGCCAGCAGCCTAGCGGCTAATTCCTACAATGAGCAGTTCTTC. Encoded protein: CASSLAANSYNEQFF. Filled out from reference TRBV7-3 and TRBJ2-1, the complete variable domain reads GAGVSQTPSNKVTEKGKYVELRCDPISGHTALYWYRQSLGQGPEFLIYFQGTGAADDSGLPNDRFFAVRPEGSVSTLKIQRTERGDSAVYLCASSLAANSYNEQFFGPGTRLTVL.

CDR3 bases: TGTGCCAGCAGTAAAGCGCGGGGGGTCTCCTCTGGAAACACCATATATTTT. This translates into CASSKARGVSSGNTIYF. The V and J genes are TRBV7-8 and TRBJ1-3; D is perhaps TRBD1 (5 bases). This CDR3 comprises 17 residues. Per the germline V gene, CDR1 is SGHVS and CDR2 is FQNEAQ. V lost 6 bases and J lost 0, with 18 bases in between. The entire variable domain, with the rest obtained from reference TRBV7-8 and TRBJ1-3, is as follows: GAGVSQSPRYKVAKRGQDVALRCDPISGHVSLFWYQQALGQGPEFLTYFQNEAQLDKSGLPSDRFFAERPEGSVSTLKIQRTQQEDSAVYLCASSKARGVSSGNTIYFGEGSWLTVV.

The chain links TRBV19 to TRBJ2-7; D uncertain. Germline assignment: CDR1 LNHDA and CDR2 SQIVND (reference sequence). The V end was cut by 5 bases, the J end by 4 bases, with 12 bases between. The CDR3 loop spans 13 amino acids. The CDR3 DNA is TGTGCCAGTAGTTATAGCCTCGGGTACGAGCAGTACTTC. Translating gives CASSYSLGYEQYF. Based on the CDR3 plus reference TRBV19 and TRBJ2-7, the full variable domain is DGGITQSPKYLFRKEGQNVTLSCEQNLNHDAMYWYRQDPGQGLRLIYYSQIVNDFQKGDIAEGYSVSREKKESFPLTVTSAQKNPTAFYLCASSYSLGYEQYFGPGTRLTVT.

The CDR3 loop reads CASSTPGGPTGELFF. The CDR3 DNA reads TGTGCCAGTAGTACACCCGGGGGGCCCACCGGGGAGCTGTTTTTT. The chain is built from TRBV19 and TRBJ2-2; D is perhaps TRBD2 (7 bases). Germline V gene sequence: CDR1 LNHDA, CDR2 SQIVND (reference sequence). Trimming cost V 4 bases and J 4 bases, with 13 bases left between them. The CDR3 runs 15 residues.

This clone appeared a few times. The DNA for the CDR3 is TGTGCCAGCAGCCAAGACGTCCGTGCAGATACGCAGTATTTT. This encodes CASSQDVRADTQYF. This sequence joins TRBV3-1 (or the pseudogene TRBV3-2) and TRBJ2-3, with no clear D. CDR3 length: 14 residues. Germline values: CDR1 LGHDT, CDR2 YNNKEL (reference sequence). V was shortened by 0 bases and J by 4 bases, with 8 bases between the two germline ends.

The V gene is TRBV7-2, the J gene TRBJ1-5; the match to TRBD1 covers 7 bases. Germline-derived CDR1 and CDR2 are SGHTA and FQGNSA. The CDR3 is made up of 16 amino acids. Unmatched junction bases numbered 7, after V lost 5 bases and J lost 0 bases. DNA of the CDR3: TGTGCCAGCAGCCCCCGACAGGGCTATAGCAATCAGCCCCAGCATTTT. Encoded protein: CASSPRQGYSNQPQHF. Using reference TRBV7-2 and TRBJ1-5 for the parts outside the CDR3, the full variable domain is GAGVSQSPSNKVTEKGKDVELRCDPISGHTALYWYRQSLGQGLEFLIYFQGNSAPDKSGLPSDRFSAERTGGSVSTLTIQRTQQEDSAVYLCASSPRQGYSNQPQHFGDGTRLSIL.

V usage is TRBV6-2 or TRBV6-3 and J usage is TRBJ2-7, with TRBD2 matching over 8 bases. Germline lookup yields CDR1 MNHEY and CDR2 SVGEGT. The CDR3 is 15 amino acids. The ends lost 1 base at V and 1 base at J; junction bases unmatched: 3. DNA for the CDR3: TGTGCCAGCAGTTACTTAAGCGGGGGATCCTACGAGCAGTACTTC. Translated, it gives CASSYLSGGSYEQYF.

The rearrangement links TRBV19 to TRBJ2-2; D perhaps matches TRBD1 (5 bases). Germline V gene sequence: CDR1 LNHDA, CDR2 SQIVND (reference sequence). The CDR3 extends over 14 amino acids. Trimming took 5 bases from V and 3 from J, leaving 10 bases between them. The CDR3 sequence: CASSASRDTGELFF. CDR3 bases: TGTGCCAGTAGTGCCAGCAGGGACACCGGGGAGCTGTTTTTT.

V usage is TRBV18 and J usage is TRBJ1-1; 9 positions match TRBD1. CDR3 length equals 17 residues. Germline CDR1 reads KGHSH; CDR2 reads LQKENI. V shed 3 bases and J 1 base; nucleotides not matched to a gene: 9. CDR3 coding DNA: TGTGCCAGCTCACCCATCGGGACAGGGCGGTCGAACACTGAAGCTTTCTTT. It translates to CASSPIGTGRSNTEAFF.

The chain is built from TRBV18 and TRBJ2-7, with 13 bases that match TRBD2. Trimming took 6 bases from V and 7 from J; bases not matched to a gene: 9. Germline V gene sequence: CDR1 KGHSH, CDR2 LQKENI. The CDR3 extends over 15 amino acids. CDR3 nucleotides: TGTGCCAGCTCCCCAACTAGCGGGGGGGCTCAGGAGCAGTACTTC. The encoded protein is CASSPTSGGAQEQYF.

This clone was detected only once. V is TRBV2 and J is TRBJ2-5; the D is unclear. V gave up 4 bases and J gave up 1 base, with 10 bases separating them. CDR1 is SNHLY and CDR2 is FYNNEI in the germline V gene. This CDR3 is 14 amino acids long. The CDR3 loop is CASSVGGAQETQYF. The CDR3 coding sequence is TGTGCCAGCAGTGTTGGCGGAGCCCAAGAGACCCAGTACTTC.

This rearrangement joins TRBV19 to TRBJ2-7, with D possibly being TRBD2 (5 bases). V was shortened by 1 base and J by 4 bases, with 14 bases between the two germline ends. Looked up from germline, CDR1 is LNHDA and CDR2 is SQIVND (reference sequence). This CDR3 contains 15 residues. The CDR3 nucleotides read TGTGCCAGTAGTATAGCCCGCGGACTGACTTACGAGCAGTACTTC. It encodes CASSIARGLTYEQYF.

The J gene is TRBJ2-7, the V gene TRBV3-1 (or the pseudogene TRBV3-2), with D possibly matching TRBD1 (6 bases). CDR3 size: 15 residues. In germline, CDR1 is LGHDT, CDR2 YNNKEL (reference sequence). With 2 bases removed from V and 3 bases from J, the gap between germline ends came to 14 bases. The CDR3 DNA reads TGTGCCAGCAGCCAACCTTCCCGGGACATCTACGAGCAGTACTTC. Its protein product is CASSQPSRDIYEQYF.

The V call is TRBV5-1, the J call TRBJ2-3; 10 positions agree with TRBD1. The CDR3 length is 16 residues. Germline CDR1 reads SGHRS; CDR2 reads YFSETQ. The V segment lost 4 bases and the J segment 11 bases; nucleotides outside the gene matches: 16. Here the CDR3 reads CASSPIRGDRGARQYF. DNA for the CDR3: TGCGCCAGCAGCCCAATTCGGGGGGACAGGGGCGCGAGGCAGTATTTT.

The CDR3 protein is CASSLDGTSNLFSYNEQFF. Written as DNA, the CDR3 is TGTGCCAGCAGCTTAGATGGGACTAGCAATTTATTCTCCTACAATGAGCAGTTCTTC. This rearrangement joins TRBV11-2 to TRBJ2-1; 9 positions match TRBD2. With V trimmed by 0 bases and J by 0 bases, 9 bases remained unmatched. CDR3 length: 19 amino acids. The germline V gene encodes CDR1 SGHAT and CDR2 FQNNGV.

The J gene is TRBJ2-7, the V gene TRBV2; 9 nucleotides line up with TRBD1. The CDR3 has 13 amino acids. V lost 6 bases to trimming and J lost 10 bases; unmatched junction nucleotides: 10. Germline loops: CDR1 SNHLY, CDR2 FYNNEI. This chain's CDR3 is CASRQGANTSQYF. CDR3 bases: TGTGCCAGCAGACAGGGGGCTAATACCAGCCAGTACTTC. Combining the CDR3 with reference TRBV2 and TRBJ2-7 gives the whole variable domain EPEVTQTPSHQVTQMGQEVILRCVPISNHLYFYWYRQILGQKVEFLVSFYNNEISEKSEIFDDQFSVERPDGSNFTLKIRSTKLEDSAMYFCASRQGANTSQYFGPGTRLTVT.

The CDR3 DNA reads TGTGCCAGCAGTTACGAAACAGGGGCAATCTACGAGCAGTACTTC. Its translation is CASSYETGAIYEQYF. The chain has TRBV6-2 or TRBV6-3 and TRBJ2-7; TRBD1 aligns across 7 bases. V lost 2 bases and J lost 3; bases outside the gene matches: 7. Germline V CDR1 and CDR2: MNHEY, SVGEGT. This CDR3 contains 15 residues.

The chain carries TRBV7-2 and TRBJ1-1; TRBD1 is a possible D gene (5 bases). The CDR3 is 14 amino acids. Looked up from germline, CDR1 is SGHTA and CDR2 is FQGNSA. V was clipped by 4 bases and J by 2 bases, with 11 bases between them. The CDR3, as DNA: TGTGCCAGCAGCTCACGCGGGGGTAACACTGAAGCTTTCTTT. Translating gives CASSSRGGNTEAFF.

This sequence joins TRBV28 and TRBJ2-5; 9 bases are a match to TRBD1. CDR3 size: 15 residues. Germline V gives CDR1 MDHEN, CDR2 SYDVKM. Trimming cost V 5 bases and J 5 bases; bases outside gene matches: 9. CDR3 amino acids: CASSNRDRELETQYF. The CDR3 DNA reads TGTGCCAGCAGTAACCGGGACAGGGAGTTGGAGACCCAGTACTTC.

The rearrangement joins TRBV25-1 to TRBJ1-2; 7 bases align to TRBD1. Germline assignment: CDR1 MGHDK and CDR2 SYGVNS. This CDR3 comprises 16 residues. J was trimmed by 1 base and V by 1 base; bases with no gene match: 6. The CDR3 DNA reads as TGTGCCAGCAGTGAATCTTGGCAGGGGGGTAACTATGGCTACACCTTC. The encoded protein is CASSESWQGGNYGYTF.

CDR3: CATSSRSGGTEAFF. CDR3 DNA: TGTGCCACCAGCAGCAGATCAGGGGGCACTGAAGCTTTCTTT. V and J are TRBV15 and TRBJ1-1; 7 positions match TRBD1. J lost 4 bases, V lost 3 bases, and 5 bases had no gene match. CDR1 and CDR2 from the germline V gene are LNHNV and YYDKDF (reference sequence). The CDR3 contains 14 residues.

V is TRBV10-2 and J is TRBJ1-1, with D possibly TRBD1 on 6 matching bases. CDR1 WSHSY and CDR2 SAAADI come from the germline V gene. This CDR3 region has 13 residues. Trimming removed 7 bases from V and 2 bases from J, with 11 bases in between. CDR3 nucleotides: TGCGCCAGCACCGGACAGCTTAACACTGAAGCTTTCTTT. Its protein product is CASTGQLNTEAFF.

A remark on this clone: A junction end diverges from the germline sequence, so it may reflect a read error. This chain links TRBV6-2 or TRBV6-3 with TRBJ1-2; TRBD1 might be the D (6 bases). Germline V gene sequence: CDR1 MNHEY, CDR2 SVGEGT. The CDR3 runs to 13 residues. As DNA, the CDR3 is TGTACCAGCAGTCCGGACAGCAACTATGGCTACACCTTC. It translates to CTSSPDSNYGYTF.

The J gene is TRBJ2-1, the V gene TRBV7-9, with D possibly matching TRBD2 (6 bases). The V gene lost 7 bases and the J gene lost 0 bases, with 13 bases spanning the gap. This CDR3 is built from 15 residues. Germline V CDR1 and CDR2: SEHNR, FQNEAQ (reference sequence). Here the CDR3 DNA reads TGTGCCAGCACCCGGGACTTGTTCTCCTACAATGAGCAGTTCTTC. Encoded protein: CASTRDLFSYNEQFF.

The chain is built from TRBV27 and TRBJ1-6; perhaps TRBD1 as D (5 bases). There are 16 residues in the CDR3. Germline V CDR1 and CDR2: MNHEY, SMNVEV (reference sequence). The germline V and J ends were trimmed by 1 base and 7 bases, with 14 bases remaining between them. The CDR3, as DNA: TGTGCCAGCAGTTTATTTGCCACAGGTCCGAATTCACCCCTCCACTTT. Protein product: CASSLFATGPNSPLHF.

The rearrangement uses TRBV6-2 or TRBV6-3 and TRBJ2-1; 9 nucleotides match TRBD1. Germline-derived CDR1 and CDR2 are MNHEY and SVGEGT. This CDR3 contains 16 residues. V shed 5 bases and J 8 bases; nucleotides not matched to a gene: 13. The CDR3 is CASSNTPGQGRDEQFF. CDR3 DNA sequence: TGTGCCAGCAGTAATACTCCGGGACAGGGCAGAGATGAGCAGTTCTTC.

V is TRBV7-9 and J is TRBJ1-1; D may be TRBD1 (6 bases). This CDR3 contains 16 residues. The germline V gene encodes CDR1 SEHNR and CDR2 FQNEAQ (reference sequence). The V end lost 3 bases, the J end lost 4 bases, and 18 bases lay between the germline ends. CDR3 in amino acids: CASSFHRGTLPTEAFF. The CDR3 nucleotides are TGTGCCAGCAGCTTTCACAGAGGGACACTTCCCACTGAAGCTTTCTTT.

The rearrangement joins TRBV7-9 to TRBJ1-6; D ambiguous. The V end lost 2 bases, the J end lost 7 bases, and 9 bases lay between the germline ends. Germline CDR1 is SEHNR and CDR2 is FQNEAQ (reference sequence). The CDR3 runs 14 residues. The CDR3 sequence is CASSLQQRNSPLHF. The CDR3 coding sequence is TGTGCCAGCAGCTTACAACAGAGAAATTCACCCCTCCACTTT.

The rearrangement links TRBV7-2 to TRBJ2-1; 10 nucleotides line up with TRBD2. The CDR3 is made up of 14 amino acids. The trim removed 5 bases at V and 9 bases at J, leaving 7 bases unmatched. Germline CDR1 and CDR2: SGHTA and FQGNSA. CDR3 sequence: CASSEGSGGTEQFF. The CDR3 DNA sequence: TGTGCCAGCAGCGAGGGTAGCGGGGGGACTGAGCAGTTCTTC. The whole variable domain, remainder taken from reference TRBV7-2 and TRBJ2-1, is GAGVSQSPSNKVTEKGKDVELRCDPISGHTALYWYRQSLGQGLEFLIYFQGNSAPDKSGLPSDRFSAERTGGSVSTLTIQRTQQEDSAVYLCASSEGSGGTEQFFGPGTRLTVL.

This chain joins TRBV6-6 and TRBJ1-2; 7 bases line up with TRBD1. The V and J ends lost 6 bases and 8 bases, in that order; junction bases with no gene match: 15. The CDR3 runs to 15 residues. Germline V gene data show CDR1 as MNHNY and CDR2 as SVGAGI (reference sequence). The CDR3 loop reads CASSPIGQELTGYTF. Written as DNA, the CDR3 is TGTGCCAGCAGCCCAATCGGACAGGAGTTAACGGGCTACACCTTC.